This T cell receptor beta chain was observed in a study of blood T cell repertoires in COVID-19. For the study at large: Acute-phase and convalescent COVID-19 samples originated in the United States, Italy and Spain. From T cells, B-cell-depleted T cells, or PBMCs came the material, which was cDNA or gDNA.

This CDR3 contains 15 residues. V lost 0 bases and J lost 5, with 13 bases in between. Germline V gene sequence: CDR1 LGHDT, CDR2 YNNKEL (reference sequence). Authors' data handling: The authors estimated nucleated cell counts from reference gene primer amplification. Only in-frame clones appear in the TCRdb table, and some are missing; sequencing was by immunoSEQ multiplex PCR. That table is the source of V, J and clone size, and D and trimming were worked out from the DNA. This table has roughly 430,000 clones, 88% appearing once. Participants had their cohort set by participant-reported clinical history.

The chain has TRBV3-1 (or the pseudogene TRBV3-2) and TRBJ1-1, with D possibly matching TRBD1 (5 bases). Sample: PBMCs or T cells enriched from blood (not recorded which). This sequence was found in a woman aged 40 to 49 with acute COVID-19. Written as DNA, the CDR3 is TGTGCCAGCAGCCAAGAGTTGGGGGGAAGGACTGAAGCTTTCTTT. Its translation: CASSQELGGRTEAFF.